This T cell receptor beta chain originates from a study of blood T cell repertoires in COVID-19. V dropped 6 bases and J dropped 7; count of bases not matched to a gene: 5. CDR3 size: 14 residues. Looked up from germline, CDR1 is LNHDA and CDR2 is SQIVND (reference sequence). Using immunoSEQ multiplex PCR, the repertoire was profiled, and TCRdb retains in-frame clones only, with some absent. The table has about 100,000 clones, 80% seen once. The clonotype originates from a woman aged 70-85 years with acute or convalescent COVID-19. V gene TRBV19 combines with J gene TRBJ2-1, with 11 nucleotides matching TRBD2. Sequenced sample: peripheral blood. Here the CDR3 reads CASRELAGENEQFF. CDR3 DNA: TGTGCCAGTAGGGAACTAGCGGGGGAGAATGAGCAGTTCTTC.